A selection of T cell receptor beta chains follows, all from one sample in a study of vaccination and CD4 T cells after COVID-19. TCRdb fed the PCR reads into MiXCR, producing one record per CDR3 protein. The table records approximately 20,000 distinct CDR3 sequences, approximately 52% of them present only once. Their recognized antigens are unknown. Sample: CD4+ T cells from blood, cultured in vitro. The receptors derive from a human donor who had recovered from COVID-19. Both conserved end residues are part of each CDR3. D genes are given only for firm matches. Clone size is stated in some rows and not others, as once, few, many or a class when expanded.

D,J,size,length,V,CDR3,DNA
-,TRBJ2-7,-,15,TRBV19,CASSLRPGHTYEQYF,TGTGCCAGTAGCCTCAGGCCGGGACATACCTACGAGCAGTACTTC
-,TRBJ1-1,-,17,TRBV7-9,CASSGRGAGEVYTEAFF,TGTGCCAGCAGCGGTAGGGGGGCAGGGGAGGTATACACTGAAGCTTTCTTT
-,TRBJ2-7,-,15,TRBV11-2,CASSDGGTWSSEQYF,TGTGCCAGCTCAGACGGGGGTACCTGGTCCTCCGAGCAGTACTTC
TRBD2,TRBJ2-7,-,15,TRBV14,CASSQDAGVSGEQYF,TGTGCCAGCAGCCAAGATGCGGGAGTGAGTGGCGAGCAGTACTTC
-,TRBJ1-1,-,14,TRBV20-1,CSASPGTQLTEAFF,TGCAGTGCTAGCCCCGGGACCCAGCTAACTGAAGCTTTCTTT
TRBD1,TRBJ1-5,-,15,TRBV20-1,CSARVGGGGNQPQHF,TGCAGTGCTAGAGTAGGGGGCGGTGGCAATCAGCCCCAGCATTTT
TRBD1,TRBJ1-6,-,15,TRBV11-2,CASSLSGQGSGPLHF,TGTGCCAGCAGCTTATCCGGACAGGGCTCGGGGCCCCTCCACTTT
TRBD2,TRBJ2-1,-,13,TRBV20-1,CSAIAGGPGEQFF,TGCAGTGCTATAGCGGGAGGGCCGGGTGAGCAGTTCTTC
-,TRBJ2-7,few,15,TRBV10-1,CASSEGVASTYEQYF,TGCGCCAGCAGTGAAGGGGTAGCTTCGACCTACGAGCAGTACTTC
TRBD2,TRBJ2-3,-,15,TRBV10-3,CAISRAGGLTDTQYF,TGTGCCATCAGTAGAGCGGGGGGGCTAACAGATACGCAGTATTTT
-,TRBJ2-1,-,15,TRBV28,CASTRGSSSYNEQFF,TGTGCCAGCACTCGGGGGTCGAGCTCCTACAATGAGCAGTTCTTC
TRBD2,TRBJ2-3,-,17,TRBV18,CASSPREGESARDTQYF,TGTGCCAGCTCACCGCGGGAGGGGGAGTCCGCACGGGATACGCAGTATTTT
-,TRBJ2-7,-,12,TRBV27,CASTGRGYEQYF,TGTGCCAGCACCGGACGAGGCTACGAGCAGTACTTC
TRBD1,TRBJ1-2,few,15,TRBV6-5,CASSYSGQGGYGYTF,TGTGCCAGCAGTTACTCTGGACAGGGTGGATATGGCTACACCTTC
-,TRBJ2-3,few,18,TRBV7-2,CASSPRSAFPGGTDTQYF,TGTGCCAGCAGCCCTCGCTCGGCCTTCCCCGGAGGCACAGATACGCAGTATTTT
TRBD1,TRBJ1-2,-,14,TRBV20-1,CSARVDRIYYGYTF,TGCAGTGCTAGGGTGGACAGGATTTACTATGGCTACACCTTC
-,TRBJ1-1,-,15,TRBV12-3/TRBV12-4,CASSLFDRRNTEAFF,TGTGCCAGCAGTTTATTCGACCGGAGGAACACTGAAGCTTTCTTT
-,TRBJ1-5,medium-sized,15,TRBV20-1,CSASPSTGGNQPQHF,TGCAGTGCTAGTCCCTCGACAGGTGGCAATCAGCCCCAGCATTTT
-,TRBJ2-5,once,14,TRBV4-1,CASSQGRGRETQYF,TGCGCCAGCAGCCAAGGTCGAGGGCGAGAGACCCAGTACTTC
TRBD2,TRBJ2-7,-,15,TRBV7-2,CASSLTSGDTYEQYF,TGTGCCAGCAGCTTAACTAGCGGGGACACCTACGAGCAGTACTTC
TRBD2,TRBJ2-3,few,16,TRBV6-2/TRBV6-3,CASSTQLAGHADTQYF,TGTGCCAGCAGTACTCAACTAGCGGGTCATGCGGATACGCAGTATTTT
-,TRBJ2-5,-,15,TRBV11-2,CASSGADWYQETQYF,TGTGCCAGCAGTGGAGCGGACTGGTACCAAGAGACCCAGTACTTC
-,TRBJ2-3,-,14,TRBV10-3,CALRRGRTADTQYF,TGTGCTCTGAGGCGGGGACGCACGGCAGATACGCAGTATTTT
-,TRBJ2-7,-,17,TRBV5-1,CASSPNFGLTTSYEQYF,TGCGCCAGCAGCCCTAACTTTGGCCTGACTACCTCCTACGAGCAGTACTTC
-,TRBJ2-1,-,14,TRBV7-9,CASSLAGRNNEQFF,TGTGCCAGCAGCTTAGCAGGGAGAAACAATGAGCAGTTCTTC
-,TRBJ2-7,few,15,TRBV20-1,CSARVLGSGSYEQYF,TGCAGTGCTAGAGTATTGGGTAGCGGCTCCTACGAGCAGTACTTC
-,TRBJ1-1,-,14,TRBV6-1,CASTIGGFDTEAFF,TGTGCCAGCACCATAGGGGGTTTCGACACTGAAGCTTTCTTT
-,TRBJ2-7,-,13,TRBV7-9,CASRRTDYYEQYF,TGTGCCAGCAGGAGGACTGACTACTACGAGCAGTACTTC
-,TRBJ1-5,-,17,TRBV6-1,CASSDNTRAGYNQPQHF,TGTGCCAGCAGTGATAATACCCGGGCAGGGTATAATCAGCCCCAGCATTTT
-,TRBJ1-1,-,16,TRBV28,CASSAAHRPLSTEAFF,TGTGCCAGCAGTGCAGCGCACCGACCTTTAAGCACTGAAGCTTTCTTT
-,TRBJ2-5,-,13,TRBV6-1,CASSEPWGETQYF,TGTGCCAGCAGTGAACCCTGGGGAGAGACCCAGTACTTC
TRBD1,TRBJ2-7,once,16,TRBV28,CASSLSSGTGGREQYF,TGTGCCAGCAGTTTATCCTCCGGGACAGGGGGGCGAGAGCAGTACTTC
-,TRBJ1-1,-,12,TRBV5-1,CASSSRDGEAFF,TGCGCCAGCAGCTCCCGGGACGGTGAAGCTTTCTTT
-,TRBJ2-1,-,13,TRBV20-1,CSARGAPRAEQFF,TGCAGTGCTAGAGGGGCGCCACGGGCTGAGCAGTTCTTC
-,TRBJ1-6,few,19,TRBV7-8,CASSSRGGGQSSYNSPLHF,TGTGCCAGCAGCTCTCGGGGCGGGGGCCAGAGCTCCTATAATTCACCCCTCCACTTT
-,TRBJ1-6,-,15,TRBV6-1,CASRPQAGRRSPLHF,TGTGCCAGCAGGCCTCAAGCAGGGAGAAGATCACCCCTCCACTTT
-,TRBJ2-4,-,16,TRBV12-3/TRBV12-4,CASSLRSGRGRNIQYF,TGTGCCAGCAGTTTACGGTCAGGCAGGGGAAGGAACATTCAGTACTTC
-,TRBJ1-2,-,17,TRBV6-2/TRBV6-3,CASSYSTGLLLRYGYTF,TGTGCCAGCAGTTACAGTACAGGTCTCCTCTTGAGGTATGGCTACACCTTC
TRBD2,TRBJ2-1,-,18,TRBV20-1,CSAPLLAGGYHSYNEQFF,TGCAGTGCTCCGTTACTAGCGGGGGGCTACCACTCCTACAATGAGCAGTTCTTC
-,TRBJ2-5,few,15,TRBV6-5,CASSYSGARVETQYF,TGTGCCAGCAGTTACTCAGGGGCTAGAGTGGAGACCCAGTACTTC
-,TRBJ2-5,few,14,TRBV7-2,CASSSRAYQETQYF,TGTGCCAGCAGCTCTCGGGCCTACCAAGAGACCCAGTACTTC
-,TRBJ2-7,-,14,TRBV18,CASSPSSGPYEQYF,TGTGCCAGCTCGCCCTCCTCAGGCCCCTACGAGCAGTACTTC
-,TRBJ2-7,-,14,TRBV6-1,CASSDPLPTYEQYF,TGTGCCAGCAGTGATCCGTTGCCGACCTACGAGCAGTACTTC
TRBD1,TRBJ1-2,few,15,TRBV15,CATSRGGQGSEGYTF,TGTGCCACCAGCAGAGGGGGACAGGGTAGCGAAGGCTACACCTTC
-,TRBJ1-6,-,15,TRBV7-6,CASRSSVDYNSPLHF,TGTGCCAGCAGATCATCGGTGGACTATAATTCACCCCTCCACTTT
-,TRBJ2-7,-,18,TRBV28,CASSDPGLPTRSSYEQYF,TGTGCCAGCAGTGACCCGGGACTTCCCACTAGAAGCTCCTACGAGCAGTACTTC
TRBD2,TRBJ2-1,few,14,TRBV6-1,CASSREGSYNEQFF,TGTGCCAGCAGCAGGGAGGGCTCCTACAATGAGCAGTTCTTC
-,TRBJ1-3,large,15,TRBV6-1,CASSEIGSSGNTIYF,TGTGCCAGCAGTGAAATAGGCTCCTCTGGAAACACCATATATTTT
TRBD1,TRBJ1-5,-,13,TRBV10-3,CVKQGDSNQPQHF,TGTGTGAAGCAGGGGGATAGCAATCAGCCCCAGCATTTT
TRBD2,TRBJ2-3,-,17,TRBV20-1,CSARSTSGTASTDTQYF,TGCAGTGCTAGATCGACTAGCGGGACCGCTAGCACAGATACGCAGTATTTT